This T cell receptor beta chain stems from a study of shared clonotypes between healthy human individuals. The donors were all Caucasian adults (living in Nashville, Tennessee). This clone was seen once. Its antigen is not known. Germline CDR1 reads SGHTA; CDR2 reads FQGNSA. The CDR3 extends over 15 amino acids. Losses at the gene ends were 5 bases for V and 0 bases for J; bases not matched to a gene: 4. Deep-level settings were used for running the assay. Under the authors' procedure: Because ImmunoSEQ provided only junction sequences with no quality scores, the filtering differed. Only in-frame clones appear in the TCRdb table, and some are missing; sequencing was by immunoSEQ multiplex PCR. Clonal size and the V and J genes are those of that table, whereas D and trimming came from the DNA. The table records about 490,000 clones, about 82% of them present only once. Overall study results and limits: Clonotype sharing among donors likely depends on sequencing depth.

This receptor was taken from a woman in her 40s in good health. Some clones in this sample may be carry-over from other donors' samples. The specimen was PBMCs. The chain is built from TRBV7-2 and TRBJ2-1, with TRBD1 matching 7 bases. CDR3 sequence (DNA): TGTGCCAGCAGCCCTGACAGGGCCTCCTACAATGAGCAGTTCTTC. It specifies CASSPDRASYNEQFF.